Below, one TCR beta chain is given with its context. These data are taken from a study of cytomegalovirus exposure and HLA in healthy donors. It was with 60 Vbeta and 13 Jbeta primers that the PCR ran. The method was immunoSEQ multiplex PCR; TCRdb's version includes in-frame clones alone and lacks a portion of them. Among approximately 100,000 clones listed, roughly 85% were seen once. This CDR3 is 11 amino acids long. Per germline, CDR1 SQVTM and CDR2 ANQGSEA. Trimming removed 3 bases from V and 2 bases from J, with 2 bases in between. The donors comprised healthy bone marrow donors. Specimen: PBMCs. The receptor was isolated from a man in his fifties or sixties in good health and CMV-seropositive. The chain couples TRBV29-1 to TRBJ2-1, with unresolved D. CDR3 sequence: CSVDAYNEQFF. CDR3 bases: TGCAGCGTTGACGCCTACAATGAGCAGTTCTTC.